This T cell receptor beta chain was identified in a study of T cells of healthy individuals. This clonotype is labeled medium-sized. One entry per CDR3 protein, called by TCRdb with MiXCR from the 5' RACE reads. The data contain 41,000 or so distinct CDR3 sequences, 4.5% of them singletons. The V segment lost 4 bases and the J segment 2 bases; nucleotides outside the gene matches: 0. Per germline, CDR1 SGHTA and CDR2 FQGNSA. The CDR3 totals 15 residues. This clonotype was obtained from a human donor in good health. The gene calls are TRBV7-2 and TRBJ2-1; 12 positions agree with TRBD2. Here the CDR3 DNA reads TGTGCCAGCAGCTCTAGCGGGGGGGCCTACAATGAGCAGTTCTTC. This sequence encodes CASSSSGGAYNEQFF.